The entry that follows covers one T cell receptor beta chain sequence. Antigen: not known. Trimming took 0 bases from V and 6 from J, leaving 15 bases between them. This CDR3 contains 15 residues. The germline V gene has CDR1 MGHRA and CDR2 YSYEKL. Naive CD8 cells lacked CD45RO and underwent positive selection for CCR7, leaving out terminally differentiated effector memory CD45RA+ cells. This sample was included in a study of shared clonotypes between healthy human individuals. General observations from the study: Richness estimates generally favored naive over memory subsets. Against clonotypes common to all four donors, non-shared ones had lower generation probabilities. Incompleteness in sorted-subset sequencing, despite large depth, was shown by rarefaction.

Some clones are missing from TCRdb's copy, which holds only in-frame ones; the method was immunoSEQ multiplex PCR. This table holds some 2.1 million clones, roughly 94% found once. The sample consisted of naive CD8+ T cells sorted from blood. The source is a man aged 18 to 29 in good health. J is TRBJ2-7 and V is TRBV4-1; D uncertain. The CDR3 is CASSQDISYGVEQYF. In DNA, the CDR3 is TGCGCCAGCAGCCAAGATATATCTTATGGGGTCGAGCAGTACTTC.